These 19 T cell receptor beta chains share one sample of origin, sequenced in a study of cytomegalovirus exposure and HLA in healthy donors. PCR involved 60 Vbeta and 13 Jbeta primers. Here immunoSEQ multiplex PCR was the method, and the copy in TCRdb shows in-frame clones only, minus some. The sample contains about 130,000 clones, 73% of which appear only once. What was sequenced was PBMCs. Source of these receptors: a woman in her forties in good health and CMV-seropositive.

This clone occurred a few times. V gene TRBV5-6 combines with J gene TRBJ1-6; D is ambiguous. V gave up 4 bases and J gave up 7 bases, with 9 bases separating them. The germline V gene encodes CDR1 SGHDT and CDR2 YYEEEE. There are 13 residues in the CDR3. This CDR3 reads CASSQTRNSPLHF. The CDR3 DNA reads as TGTGCCAGCAGCCAGACACGAAATTCACCCCTCCACTTT. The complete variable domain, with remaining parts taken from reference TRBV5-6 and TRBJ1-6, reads DAGVTQSPTHLIKTRGQQVTLRCSPKSGHDTVSWYQQALGQGPQFIFQYYEEEERQRGNFPDRFSGHQFPNYSSELNVNALLLGDSALYLCASSQTRNSPLHFGNGTRLTVT.

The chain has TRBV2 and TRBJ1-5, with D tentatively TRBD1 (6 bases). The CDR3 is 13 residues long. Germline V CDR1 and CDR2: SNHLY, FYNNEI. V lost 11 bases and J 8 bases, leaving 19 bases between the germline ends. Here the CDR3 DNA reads TGTGCCTGGGGCAGGGGAGAAAAGGAGCCCCAGCATTTT. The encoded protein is CAWGRGEKEPQHF.

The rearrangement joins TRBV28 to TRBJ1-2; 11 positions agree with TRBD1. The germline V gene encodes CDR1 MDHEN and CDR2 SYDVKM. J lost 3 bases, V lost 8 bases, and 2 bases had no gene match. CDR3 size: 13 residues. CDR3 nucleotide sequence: TGTGCCAGCCGGACAGGGGGCGACTATGGCTACACCTTC. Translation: CASRTGGDYGYTF.

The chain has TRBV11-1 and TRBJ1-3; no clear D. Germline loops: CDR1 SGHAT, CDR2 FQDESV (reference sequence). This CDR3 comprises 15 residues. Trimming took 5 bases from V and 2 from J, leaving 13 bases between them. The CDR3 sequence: CASSIGSDPGNTIYF. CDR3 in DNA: TGTGCCAGCAGCATCGGGTCTGACCCTGGAAACACCATATATTTT.

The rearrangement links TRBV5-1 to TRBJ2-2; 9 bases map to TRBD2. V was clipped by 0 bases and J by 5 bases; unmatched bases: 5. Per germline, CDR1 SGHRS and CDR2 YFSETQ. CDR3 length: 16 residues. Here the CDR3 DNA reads TGCGCCAGCAGCTTGGTAGCGGGGGTGACAACCGGGGAGCTGTTTTTT. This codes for CASSLVAGVTTGELFF.

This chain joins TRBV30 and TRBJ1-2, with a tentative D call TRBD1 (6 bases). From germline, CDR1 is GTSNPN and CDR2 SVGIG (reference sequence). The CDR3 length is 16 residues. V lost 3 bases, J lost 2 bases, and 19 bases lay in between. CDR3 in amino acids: CAWSGTKVRTNYGYTF. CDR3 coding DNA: TGTGCCTGGAGCGGGACAAAGGTACGGACGAACTATGGCTACACCTTC.

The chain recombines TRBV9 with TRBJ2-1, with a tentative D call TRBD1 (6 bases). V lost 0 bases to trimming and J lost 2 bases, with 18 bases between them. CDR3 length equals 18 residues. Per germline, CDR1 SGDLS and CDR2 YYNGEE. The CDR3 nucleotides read TGTGCCAGCAGCGTAGAGGACAGTAGAACGGGACCCTACAATGAGCAGTTCTTC. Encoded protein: CASSVEDSRTGPYNEQFF.

The CDR3 loop reads CASSGTMTDSNQPQHF. In nucleotides, the CDR3 is TGTGCCAGCAGTGGTACTATGACAGATAGCAATCAGCCCCAGCATTTT. The V gene is TRBV27, the J gene TRBJ1-5; a weak D match, TRBD1 (5 bases). CDR1 is MNHEY and CDR2 is SMNVEV in the germline V gene (reference sequence). With 5 bases removed from V and 0 bases from J, the gap between germline ends came to 14 bases. The CDR3 loop spans 16 amino acids.

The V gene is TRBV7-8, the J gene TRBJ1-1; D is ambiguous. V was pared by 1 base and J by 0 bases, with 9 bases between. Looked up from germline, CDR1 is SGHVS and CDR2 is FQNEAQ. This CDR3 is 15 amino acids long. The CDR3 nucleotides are TGTGCCAGCAGCTTAGTGGGAGCCTTGAACACTGAAGCTTTCTTT. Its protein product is CASSLVGALNTEAFF.

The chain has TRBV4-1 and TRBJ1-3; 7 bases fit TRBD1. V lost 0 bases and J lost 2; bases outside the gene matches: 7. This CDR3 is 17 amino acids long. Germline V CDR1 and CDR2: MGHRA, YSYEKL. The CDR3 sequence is CASSQDLRTGAGNTIYF. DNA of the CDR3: TGCGCCAGCAGCCAAGACCTTCGAACAGGGGCTGGAAACACCATATATTTT.

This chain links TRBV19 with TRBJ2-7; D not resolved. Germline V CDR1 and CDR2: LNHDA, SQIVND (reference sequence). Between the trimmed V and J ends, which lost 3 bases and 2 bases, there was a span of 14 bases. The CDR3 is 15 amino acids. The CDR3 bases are TGTGCCAGTAGTATCCAGCCTGGGCCTCCCTACGAGCAGTACTTC. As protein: CASSIQPGPPYEQYF.

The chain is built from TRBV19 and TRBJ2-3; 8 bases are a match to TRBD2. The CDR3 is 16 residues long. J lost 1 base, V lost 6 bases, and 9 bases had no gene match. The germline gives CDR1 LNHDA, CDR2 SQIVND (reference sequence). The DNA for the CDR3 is TGTGCCAGTAGCTTAACCCGGGGGGGAGGCACAGATACGCAGTATTTT. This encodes CASSLTRGGGTDTQYF. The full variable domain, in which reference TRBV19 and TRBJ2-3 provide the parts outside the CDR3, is DGGITQSPKYLFRKEGQNVTLSCEQNLNHDAMYWYRQDPGQGLRLIYYSQIVNDFQKGDIAEGYSVSREKKESFPLTVTSAQKNPTAFYLCASSLTRGGGTDTQYFGPGTRLTVL.

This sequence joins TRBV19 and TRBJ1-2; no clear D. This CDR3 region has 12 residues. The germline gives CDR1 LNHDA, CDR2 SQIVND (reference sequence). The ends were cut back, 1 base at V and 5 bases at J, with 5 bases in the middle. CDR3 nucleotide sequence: TGTGCCAGTAGTATAGGCAGATATGGCTACACCTTC. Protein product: CASSIGRYGYTF.

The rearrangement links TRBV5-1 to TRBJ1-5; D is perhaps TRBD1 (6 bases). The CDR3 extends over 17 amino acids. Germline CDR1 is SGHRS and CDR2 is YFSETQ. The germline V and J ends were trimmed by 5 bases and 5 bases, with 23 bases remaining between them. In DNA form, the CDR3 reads TGCGCCAGCAGAACCCCCGGGGGGGGGCAGGGCGATCAGCCCCAGCATTTT. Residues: CASRTPGGGQGDQPQHF. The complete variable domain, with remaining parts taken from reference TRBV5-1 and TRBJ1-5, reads KAGVTQTPRYLIKTRGQQVTLSCSPISGHRSVSWYQQTPGQGLQFLFEYFSETQRNKGNFPGRFSGRQFSNSRSEMNVSTLELGDSALYLCASRTPGGGQGDQPQHFGDGTRLSIL.

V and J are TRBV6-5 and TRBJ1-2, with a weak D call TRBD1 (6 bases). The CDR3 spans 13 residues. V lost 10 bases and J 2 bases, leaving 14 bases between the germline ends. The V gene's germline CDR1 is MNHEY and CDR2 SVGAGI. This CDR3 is CAISQGKNYGYTF. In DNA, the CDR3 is TGTGCCATCAGCCAGGGGAAAAACTATGGCTACACCTTC.

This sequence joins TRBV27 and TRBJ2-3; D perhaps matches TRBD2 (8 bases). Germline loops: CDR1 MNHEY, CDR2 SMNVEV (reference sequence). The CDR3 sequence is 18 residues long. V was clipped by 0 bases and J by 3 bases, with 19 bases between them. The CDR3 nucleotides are TGTGCCAGCAGTTTATCAGGCGGGGGGACAGCGAGGACAGATACGCAGTATTTT. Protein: CASSLSGGGTARTDTQYF.

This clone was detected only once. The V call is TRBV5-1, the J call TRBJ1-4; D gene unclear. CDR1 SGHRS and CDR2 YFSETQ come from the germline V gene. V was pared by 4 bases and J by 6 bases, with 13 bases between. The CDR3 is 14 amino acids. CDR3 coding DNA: TGCGCCAGCAGCCCGGGAGACGTATATGAAAAACTGTTTTTT. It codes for CASSPGDVYEKLFF.

CDR3: CASSQDLTSGGTVEQFF. CDR3 DNA: TGTGCCAGCAGCCAAGATCTGACTAGCGGGGGTACCGTTGAGCAGTTCTTC. The chain is built from TRBV14 and TRBJ2-1; TRBD2 matches at 12 bases. This CDR3 has 17 residues. Trimming cost V 0 bases and J 9 bases; bases outside gene matches: 9. Germline V gene lookup returns CDR1 SGHDN and CDR2 FVKESK.

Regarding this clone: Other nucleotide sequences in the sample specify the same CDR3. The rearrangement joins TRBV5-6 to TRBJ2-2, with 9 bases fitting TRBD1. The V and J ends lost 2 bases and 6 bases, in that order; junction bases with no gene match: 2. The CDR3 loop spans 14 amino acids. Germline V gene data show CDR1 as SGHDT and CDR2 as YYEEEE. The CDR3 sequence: CASSFDRGAGELFF. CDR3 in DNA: TGTGCCAGCAGCTTTGACAGGGGGGCCGGGGAGCTGTTTTTT.